The subject of this entry is one T cell receptor beta chain. Its target is unknown. These data are taken from a study of CD4 T cells in relation to SARS-CoV-2 and coronaviruses. Study-level points and caveats: Memory recall responses, not primary responses primed in culture, are what the assay detects. Crossreactive clones expanded significantly less to SARS-CoV-2 than monoreactive clones.

Unmatched junction bases numbered 12, after V lost 6 bases and J lost 4 bases. This CDR3 is 16 amino acids long. Germline V gene data show CDR1 as ENHRY and CDR2 as SYGVKD. The unexposed donors gave CD4+ T cells in about 2010-2019, prior to COVID-19. Sequencing used immunoSEQ multiplex PCR; TCRdb keeps in-frame clones, though not all of them. The sample shows under 90,000 clones, about 92% of them seen only once. Input material: naive CD4+ T cells from PBMCs. Regarding subset: naive CD4+ T cells isolated by negative enrichment. The receptor was isolated from a human donor in good health. The chain uses TRBV10-3 and TRBJ1-3; 7 nucleotides agree with TRBD1. CDR3 DNA: TGTGCCATCAGGGAGCCTGACAGGGATAAAGGAAACACCATATATTTT. Its protein product is CAIREPDRDKGNTIYF.